This TCR beta chain derives from a study of Ad26.COV2.S vaccination and SARS-CoV-2 variants (dated by TCRdb to about 2021). A note on the overall study: Vaccine-arm donors were drawn from COV1001, a multicentre, randomized, double-blind, placebo-controlled phase I-IIa trial of Ad26.COV2.S in healthy adults. Dosing of Ad26.COV2.S was intramuscular, at either 5x10^10 or 1x10^11 viral particles, delivered as one shot or as two shots spaced 56 days apart. Sequencing of the TCRbeta repertoire served to evaluate the specificity and breadth of SARS-CoV-2-reactive T cell receptors following Ad26.COV2.S vaccination. The TCR-sequenced set comprised about 32 samples: about 19 Ad26.COV2.S vaccine recipients, 5 placebo recipients and 8 SARS-CoV-2 convalescent individuals. Participants in the trial were split at random into five groups of five each, receiving low-dose or high-dose Ad26.COV2.S once or twice, or else placebo on both occasions. Throughout the experiments and outcome assessment, investigators stayed blinded to trial group allocation.

Results and caveats for the whole study, not just this receptor: Substantial breadth of spike-specific CD8+ and CD4+ T cell responses was reported after vaccination. It was noted by the authors that total T cell responses may have been underestimated by the TCR breadth and depth analyses. The study was not powered for comparison of responses between vaccine doses or regimens. Higher spike-specific TCR breadth was observed in Ad26.COV2.S recipients than in placebo recipients (P = 0.0014). Comparable non-spike TCR breadth was observed between vaccine and placebo recipients, consistent with only spike being contained in the vaccine.

The immunoSEQ Assay was used to sequence TCRbeta CDR3 regions. After extraction, genomic DNA underwent amplification by bias-controlled multiplex PCR, followed by high-throughput sequencing. In the original analysis: Collapsing and filtering of sequences were performed to quantify the absolute abundance of each unique TCRbeta CDR3 region. T cell fraction was estimated by normalizing TCRbeta template counts to usable DNA, which was measured by amplifying reference genes present in all nucleated cells. Repertoire TCRs were annotated as SARS-CoV-2-specific by exact matching of V gene, CDR3 amino acid sequence and J gene to a known reactive TCR set. MIRA supplied the reference SARS-CoV-2 TCR set, which was filtered for enrichment in COVID-19-positive ImmuneCODE repertoires so that public or cross-reactive TCRs were removed. Drawing on the MIRA antigens, annotated TCRs were analysed further at the level of specific ORF or position within ORF. Breadth was defined as the number of annotated unique rearrangements divided by the total number of unique productive rearrangements, and depth was defined as the summed frequency of the annotated unique rearrangements. Two-sided Wilcoxon rank-sum tests were applied when comparing TCR breadth between groups. What TCRdb holds here is the immuneACCESS table cut down to in-frame rearrangements. Part of the clones is not present; checked against another copy, under half of the missing clones reflect an unresolved V gene, and the others are unexplained. The V and J calls and the clone size are those of that table, but D and trimming were determined from the DNA. A total of about 320,000 clones appear in this sample, about 86% of them only once. Clones ranked in the top ten supply 1.5% to 2.5% of the sample.

The intended sense of this specimen's treatment or condition label: roughly 20 received Ad26.COV2.S at low or high dose, single or two shots; 5 received placebo; per-sample allocation not given. For vaccine and placebo recipients, repertoires were sequenced using samples collected on day 63 after the first injection. Between 29 July and 7 August 2020, Cohort 1b enrolled about 27 adults aged 18-55 years at one site in Boston, USA. Ad26.COV2.S was a replication-incompetent adenovirus type 26 vector that expressed a prefusion-stabilized SARS-CoV-2 spike protein derived from the original Wuhan strain. For CDR1 and CDR2, the germline V gene lists MNHEY and SVGAGI. Germline trimming amounts to 5 bases on V and 4 bases on J, with 3 as the count of junction bases outside the gene matches. The CDR3 numbers 14 residues from cysteine through phenylalanine. Just CDR3 DNA is preserved here, 42 bases in frame from base 1.

This clone was found once. It has no known antigen specificity. No base qualities exist here, and no much larger clone lies one base off it. The sequenced sample was peripheral blood, obtained in a trial of Ad26.COV2.S vaccine versus placebo. The chain links TRBV6-5 with TRBJ1-4; TRBD1 fits 8 bases in the junction. This receptor was identified in a person aged 18-65 years who received the Ad26.COV2.S COVID-19 vaccine or a placebo. The DNA reads as follows: TGTGCCAGCAGTAGACAGGGGATTAATGAAAAACTGTTTTTT. This codes for CASSRQGINEKLFF.